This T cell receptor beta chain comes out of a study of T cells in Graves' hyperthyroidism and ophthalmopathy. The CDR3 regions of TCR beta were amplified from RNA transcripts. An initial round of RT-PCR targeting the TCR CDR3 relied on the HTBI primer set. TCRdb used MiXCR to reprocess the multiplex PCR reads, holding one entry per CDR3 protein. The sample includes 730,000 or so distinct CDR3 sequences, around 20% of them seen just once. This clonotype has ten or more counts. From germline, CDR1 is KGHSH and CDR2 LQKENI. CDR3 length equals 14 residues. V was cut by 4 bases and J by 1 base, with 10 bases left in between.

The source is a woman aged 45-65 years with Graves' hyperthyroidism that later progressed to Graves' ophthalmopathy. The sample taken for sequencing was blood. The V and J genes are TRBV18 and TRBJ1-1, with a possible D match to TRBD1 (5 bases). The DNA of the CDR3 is TGTGCCAGCTCACTGGACCAGGGGAACACTGAAGCTTTCTTT. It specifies CASSLDQGNTEAFF.